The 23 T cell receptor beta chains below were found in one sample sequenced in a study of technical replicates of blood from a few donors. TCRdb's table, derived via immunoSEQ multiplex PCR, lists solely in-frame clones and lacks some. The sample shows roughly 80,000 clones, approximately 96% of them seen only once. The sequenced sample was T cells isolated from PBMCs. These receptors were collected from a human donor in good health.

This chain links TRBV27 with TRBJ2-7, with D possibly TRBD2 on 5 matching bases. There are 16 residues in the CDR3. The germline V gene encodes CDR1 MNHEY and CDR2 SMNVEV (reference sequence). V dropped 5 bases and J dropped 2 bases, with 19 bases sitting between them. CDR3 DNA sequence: TGTGCCAGCAGTCACCCTAGCTTTTCTGGGACCTACGAGCAGTACTTC. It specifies CASSHPSFSGTYEQYF.

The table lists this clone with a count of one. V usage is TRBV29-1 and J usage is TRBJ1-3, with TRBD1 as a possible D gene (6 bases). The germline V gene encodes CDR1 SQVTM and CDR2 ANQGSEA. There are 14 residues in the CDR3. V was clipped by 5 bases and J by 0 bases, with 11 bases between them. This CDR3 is CSVWQGGSGNTIYF. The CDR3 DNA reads TGCAGCGTTTGGCAAGGGGGCTCTGGAAACACCATATATTTT.

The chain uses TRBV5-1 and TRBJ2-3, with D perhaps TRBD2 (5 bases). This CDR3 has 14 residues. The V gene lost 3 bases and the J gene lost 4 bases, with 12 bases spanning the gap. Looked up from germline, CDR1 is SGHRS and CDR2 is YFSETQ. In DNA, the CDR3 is TGCGCCAGCAGCTCCCCCAAGGAGGCAGATACGCAGTATTTT. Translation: CASSSPKEADTQYF.

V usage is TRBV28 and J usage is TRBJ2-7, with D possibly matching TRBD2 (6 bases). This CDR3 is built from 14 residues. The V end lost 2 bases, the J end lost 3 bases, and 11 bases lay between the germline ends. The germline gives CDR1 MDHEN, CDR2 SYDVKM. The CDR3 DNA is TGTGCCAGCAGTTTACTGAGGAGGGGCTACGAGCAGTACTTC. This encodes CASSLLRRGYEQYF.

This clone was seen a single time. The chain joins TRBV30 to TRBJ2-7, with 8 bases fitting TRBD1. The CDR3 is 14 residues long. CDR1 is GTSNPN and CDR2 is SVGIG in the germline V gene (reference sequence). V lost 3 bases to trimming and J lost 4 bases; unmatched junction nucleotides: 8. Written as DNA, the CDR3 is TGTGCCTGGAGCTCAGACAGGGGAAATTACGAGCAGTACTTC. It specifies CAWSSDRGNYEQYF.

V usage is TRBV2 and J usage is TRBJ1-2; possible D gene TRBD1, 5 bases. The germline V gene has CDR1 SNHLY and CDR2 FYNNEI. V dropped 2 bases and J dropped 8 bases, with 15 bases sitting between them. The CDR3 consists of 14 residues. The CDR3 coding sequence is TGTGCCAGCAGTGAATTCCCAGGGTTTTACGGCTACACCTTC. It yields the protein CASSEFPGFYGYTF.

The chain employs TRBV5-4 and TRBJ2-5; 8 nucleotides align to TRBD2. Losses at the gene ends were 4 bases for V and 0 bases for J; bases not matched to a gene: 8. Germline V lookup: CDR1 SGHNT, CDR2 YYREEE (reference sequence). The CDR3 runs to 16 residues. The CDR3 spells CASSPGLAVYQETQYF. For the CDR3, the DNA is TGTGCCAGCAGCCCCGGACTAGCCGTGTACCAAGAGACCCAGTACTTC.

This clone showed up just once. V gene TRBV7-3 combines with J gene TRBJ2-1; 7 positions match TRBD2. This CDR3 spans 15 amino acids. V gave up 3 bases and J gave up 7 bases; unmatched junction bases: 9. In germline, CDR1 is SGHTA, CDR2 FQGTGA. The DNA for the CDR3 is TGTGCCAGCAGCTTTAGCGGCGGGAGTGGGAATGAGCAGTTCTTC. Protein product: CASSFSGGSGNEQFF.

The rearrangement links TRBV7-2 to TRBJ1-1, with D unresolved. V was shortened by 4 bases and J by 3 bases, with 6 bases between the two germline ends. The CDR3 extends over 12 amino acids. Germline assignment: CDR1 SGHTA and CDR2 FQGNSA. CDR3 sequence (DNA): TGTGCCAGCAGCTATTTCTACACTGAAGCTTTCTTT. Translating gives CASSYFYTEAFF.

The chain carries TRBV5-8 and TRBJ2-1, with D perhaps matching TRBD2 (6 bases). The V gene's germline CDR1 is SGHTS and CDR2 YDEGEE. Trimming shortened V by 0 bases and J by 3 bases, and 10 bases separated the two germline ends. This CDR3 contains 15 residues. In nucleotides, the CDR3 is TGTGCCAGCAGCTTGGGAGGCGGGATCTACAATGAGCAGTTCTTC. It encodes CASSLGGGIYNEQFF.

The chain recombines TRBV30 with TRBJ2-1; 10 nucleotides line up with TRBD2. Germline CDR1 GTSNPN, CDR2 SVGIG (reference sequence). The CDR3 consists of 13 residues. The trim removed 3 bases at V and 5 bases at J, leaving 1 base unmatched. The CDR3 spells CAWRAGGDNEQFF. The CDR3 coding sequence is TGTGCCTGGAGAGCGGGAGGGGACAATGAGCAGTTCTTC.

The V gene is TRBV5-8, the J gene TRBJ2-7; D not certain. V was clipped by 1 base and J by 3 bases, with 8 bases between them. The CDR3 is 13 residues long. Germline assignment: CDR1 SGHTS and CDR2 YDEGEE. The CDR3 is CASSLSSVYEQYF. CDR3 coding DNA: TGTGCCAGCAGCTTGTCTTCCGTCTACGAGCAGTACTTC.

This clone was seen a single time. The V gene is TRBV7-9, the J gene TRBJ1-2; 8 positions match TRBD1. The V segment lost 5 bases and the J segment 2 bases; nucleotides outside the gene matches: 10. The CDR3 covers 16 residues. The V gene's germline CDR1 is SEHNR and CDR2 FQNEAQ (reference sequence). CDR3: CASSPTPGQDNYGYTF. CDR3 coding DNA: TGTGCCAGCAGCCCGACCCCGGGACAGGACAACTATGGCTACACCTTC.

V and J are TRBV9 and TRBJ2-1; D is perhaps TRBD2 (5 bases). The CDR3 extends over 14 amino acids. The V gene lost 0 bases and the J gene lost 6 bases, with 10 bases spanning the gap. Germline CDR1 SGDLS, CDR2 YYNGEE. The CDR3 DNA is TGTGCCAGCAGCGTAGGTATTAGCGCCAATGAGCAGTTCTTC. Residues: CASSVGISANEQFF.

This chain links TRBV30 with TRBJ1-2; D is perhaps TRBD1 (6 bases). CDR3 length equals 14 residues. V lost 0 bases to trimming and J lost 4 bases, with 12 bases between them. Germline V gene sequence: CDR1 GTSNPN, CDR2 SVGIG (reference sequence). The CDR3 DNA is TGTGCCTGGAGTGTATCTCAGGGGACCTATGGCTACACCTTC. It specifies CAWSVSQGTYGYTF.

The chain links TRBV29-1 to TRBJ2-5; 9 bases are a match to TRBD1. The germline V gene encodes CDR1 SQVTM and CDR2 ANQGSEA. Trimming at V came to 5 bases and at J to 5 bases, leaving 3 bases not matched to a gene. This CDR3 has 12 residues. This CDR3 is CSVKGTGETQYF. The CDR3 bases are TGCAGCGTTAAGGGGACAGGGGAGACCCAGTACTTC.

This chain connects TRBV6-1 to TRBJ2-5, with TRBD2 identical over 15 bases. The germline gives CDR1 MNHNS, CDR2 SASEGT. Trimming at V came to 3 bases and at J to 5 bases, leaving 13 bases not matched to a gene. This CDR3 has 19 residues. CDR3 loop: CASSDLGLAGGRVRETQYF. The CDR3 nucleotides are TGTGCCAGCAGTGACCTGGGACTAGCGGGAGGTAGGGTACGGGAGACCCAGTACTTC.

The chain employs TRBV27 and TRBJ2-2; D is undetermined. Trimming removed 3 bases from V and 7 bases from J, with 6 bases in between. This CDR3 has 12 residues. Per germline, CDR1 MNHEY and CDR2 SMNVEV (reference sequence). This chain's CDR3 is CASSFIRGELFF. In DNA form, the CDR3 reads TGTGCCAGCAGTTTTATTCGCGGGGAGCTGTTTTTT.

CDR3 in amino acids: CASSRVSGLGGYTF. The CDR3 nucleotides read TGTGCCAGCAGTCGAGTTTCAGGGTTGGGGGGCTACACCTTC. The gene calls are TRBV27 and TRBJ1-2; the D gene is possibly TRBD1 (5 bases). The V end lost 5 bases, the J end lost 8 bases, and 18 bases lay between the germline ends. The CDR3 extends over 14 amino acids. Germline loops: CDR1 MNHEY, CDR2 SMNVEV (reference sequence).

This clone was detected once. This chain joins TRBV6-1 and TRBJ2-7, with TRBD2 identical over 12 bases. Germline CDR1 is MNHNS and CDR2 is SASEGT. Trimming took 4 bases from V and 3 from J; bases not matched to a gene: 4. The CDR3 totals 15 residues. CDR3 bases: TGTGCCAGCAGTGCGGGACTAGCGGGTTTCTACGAGCAGTACTTC. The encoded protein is CASSAGLAGFYEQYF.

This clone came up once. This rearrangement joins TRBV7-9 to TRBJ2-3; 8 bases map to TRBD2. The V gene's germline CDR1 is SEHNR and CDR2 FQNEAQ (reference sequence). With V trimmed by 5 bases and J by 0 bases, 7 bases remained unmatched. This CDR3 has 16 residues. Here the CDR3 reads CASSPIAGKSTDTQYF. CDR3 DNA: TGTGCCAGCAGCCCGATAGCGGGAAAAAGCACAGATACGCAGTATTTT.

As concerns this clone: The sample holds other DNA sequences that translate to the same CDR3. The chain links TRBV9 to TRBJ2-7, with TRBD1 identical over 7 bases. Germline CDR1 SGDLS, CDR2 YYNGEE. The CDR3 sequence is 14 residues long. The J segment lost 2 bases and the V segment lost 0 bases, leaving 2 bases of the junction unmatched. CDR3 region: CASSVGGTAYEQYF. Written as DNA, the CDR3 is TGTGCCAGCAGCGTAGGAGGGACAGCCTACGAGCAGTACTTC.

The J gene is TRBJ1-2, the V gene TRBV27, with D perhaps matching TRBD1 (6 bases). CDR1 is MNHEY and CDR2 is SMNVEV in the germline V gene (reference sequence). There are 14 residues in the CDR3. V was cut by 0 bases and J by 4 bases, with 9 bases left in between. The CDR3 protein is CASSLSRGGYGYTF. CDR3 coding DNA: TGTGCCAGCAGTTTATCAAGGGGGGGCTATGGCTACACCTTC.